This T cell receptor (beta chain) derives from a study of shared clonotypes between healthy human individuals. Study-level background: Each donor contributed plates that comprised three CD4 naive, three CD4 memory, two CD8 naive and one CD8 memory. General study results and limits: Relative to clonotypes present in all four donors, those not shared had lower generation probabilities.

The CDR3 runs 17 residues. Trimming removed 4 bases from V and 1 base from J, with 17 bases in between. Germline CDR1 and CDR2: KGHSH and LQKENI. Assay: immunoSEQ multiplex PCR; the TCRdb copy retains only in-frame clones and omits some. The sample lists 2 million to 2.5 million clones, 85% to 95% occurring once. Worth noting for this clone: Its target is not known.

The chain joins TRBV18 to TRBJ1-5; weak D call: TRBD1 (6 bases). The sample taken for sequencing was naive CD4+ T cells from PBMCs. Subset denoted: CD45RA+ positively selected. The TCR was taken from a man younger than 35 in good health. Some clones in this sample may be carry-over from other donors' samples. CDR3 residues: CASSLTTGSPSNQPQHF. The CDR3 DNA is TGTGCCAGCTCACTTACAACAGGGTCCCCAAGCAATCAGCCCCAGCATTTT.